The 15 T cell receptor beta chains given below trace back to one sample, sequenced in a study of blood T cells in healthy people across ages. A sample-barcoded 5' primer and a J-beta primer mix were used in a second PCR of roughly 7 to 12 cycles. TCRdb analysed the 5' RACE reads with MiXCR anew, one entry per CDR3 protein. The sample lists more than 1.4 million distinct CDR3 sequences, about 43% occurring once. Sequenced sample: blood. All receptors come from a woman between 18 and 29 years old in good health.

The chain employs TRBV7-9 and TRBJ1-4; D is perhaps TRBD1 (6 bases). This CDR3 spans 16 amino acids. The ends were cut back, 5 bases at V and 0 bases at J, with 13 bases in the middle. Germline V gives CDR1 SEHNR, CDR2 FQNEAQ (reference sequence). CDR3 residues: CASSLTPGATNEKLFF. CDR3 DNA sequence: TGTGCCAGCAGCCTGACCCCAGGGGCAACTAATGAAAAACTGTTTTTT.

The rearrangement uses TRBV5-6 and TRBJ2-4; 10 bases line up with TRBD1. The CDR3 is made up of 18 amino acids. Trimming took 0 bases from V and 0 from J; bases not matched to a gene: 6. The germline CDR1 and CDR2 sequences are SGHDT and YYEEEE. The DNA for the CDR3 is TGTGCCAGCAGCTTGGGACAGGGGGCCTCCTCAGCCAAAAACATTCAGTACTTC. Translating it yields CASSLGQGASSAKNIQYF.

This clonotype was detected a few times. The rearrangement uses TRBV18 and TRBJ2-3; no definite D call. Trimming stripped 1 base from V and 1 base from J, with 6 bases between. Looked up from germline, CDR1 is KGHSH and CDR2 is LQKENI. This CDR3 region has 14 residues. CDR3 in DNA: TGTGCCAGCTCACCACTGGCCGGCACAGATACGCAGTATTTT. Its translation: CASSPLAGTDTQYF.

The V call is TRBV6-1, the J call TRBJ2-3; TRBD1 agrees at 10 bases. The length of the CDR3 is 15 residues. CDR1 is MNHNS, CDR2 SASEGT, per germline. The V gene end was trimmed by 6 bases and the J gene end by 6 bases; junction bases not matched to a gene: 9. For the CDR3, the DNA is TGTGCCAGCAGGCTCCCTGGGACAGGGGAGGATACGCAGTATTTT. This encodes CASRLPGTGEDTQYF.

This clonotype has a handful of counts. The V call is TRBV7-9, the J call TRBJ1-2; D is unresolved. CDR1 is SEHNR and CDR2 is FQNEAQ in the germline V gene (reference sequence). This CDR3 comprises 13 residues. Trimming cost V 8 bases and J 4 bases, with 14 bases left between them. The CDR3 DNA reads TGTGCCAGCGCCTTAGGGTCCGCCTATGGCTACACCTTC. Translating it yields CASALGSAYGYTF.

In its sample, this clonotype was seen a few times. The genes are TRBV5-6 and TRBJ1-1; 7 bases match TRBD1. J gave up 4 bases and V 4 bases, and 10 bases lay outside the gene matches. The CDR3 has 15 residues. The germline V gene has CDR1 SGHDT and CDR2 YYEEEE. In nucleotides, the CDR3 is TGTGCCAGCAGCCCAATCACAGGGGTGGGCACTGAAGCTTTCTTT. It specifies CASSPITGVGTEAFF.

Concerning this clonotype: One junction end does not reproduce the germline sequence, and a read error may be involved. The CDR3 DNA is TGCGCCAGCAGCCCTAGCGGGTCTGAGTGGACTAGCACAGATACGCAGGATTTT. It translates to CASSPSGSEWTSTDTQDF. The rearrangement links TRBV4-1 to TRBJ2-3; TRBD2 matches 8 bases. The CDR3 length is 18 residues. Germline loops: CDR1 MGHRA, CDR2 YSYEKL.

This chain uses TRBV10-2 with TRBJ1-6; TRBD1 aligns across 7 bases. V dropped 6 bases and J dropped 16; count of bases not matched to a gene: 12. Germline V gives CDR1 WSHSY, CDR2 SAAADI. The CDR3 length is 13 residues. The CDR3 sequence: CASRDPDREALHF. The CDR3 DNA is TGCGCCAGCAGGGACCCCGACAGGGAAGCGCTCCACTTT.

This clonotype was counted a few times. The chain joins TRBV10-3 to TRBJ2-1, with a tentative D call TRBD2 (6 bases). The germline V gene has CDR1 ENHRY and CDR2 SYGVKD. The CDR3 is 14 residues long. V shed 10 bases and J shed 6 bases, with 19 bases lying between them. CDR3 DNA: TGTGCCACCCAGTTCGGGGAGGCCACCAATGAGCAGTTCTTC. Encoded protein: CATQFGEATNEQFF.

The genes are TRBV10-3 and TRBJ1-1, with D maybe TRBD1 (5 bases). V lost 8 bases and J lost 1, with 17 bases in between. The germline V gene encodes CDR1 ENHRY and CDR2 SYGVKD. CDR3 size: 15 residues. The chain's CDR3 is CAIGKSGTQNTEAFF. CDR3 in DNA: TGTGCCATCGGGAAATCCGGGACCCAGAACACTGAAGCTTTCTTT.

This chain connects TRBV11-2 to TRBJ2-6; D is unresolved. This CDR3 spans 17 amino acids. The V gene lost 2 bases and the J gene lost 0 bases, with 11 bases spanning the gap. Germline V gives CDR1 SGHAT, CDR2 FQNNGV. This CDR3 is CASSLIPASSGANVLTF. The CDR3, as DNA: TGTGCCAGCAGCTTAATCCCGGCTAGCTCTGGGGCCAACGTCCTGACTTTC. Drawing the rest from reference TRBV11-2 and TRBJ2-6, the complete variable domain is EAGVAQSPRYKIIEKRQSVAFWCNPISGHATLYWYQQILGQGPKLLIQFQNNGVVDDSQLPKDRFSAERLKGVDSTLKIQPAKLEDSAVYLCASSLIPASSGANVLTFGAGSRLTVL.

This clonotype was seen many times. The chain couples TRBV6-5 to TRBJ2-3; D unresolved. CDR3 length equals 15 residues. V lost 0 bases and J lost 2, with 9 bases in between. CDR1 and CDR2 (germline): MNHEY, SVGAGI. The CDR3 DNA follows: TGTGCCAGCAGTTACTCCCGTTCTGACACAGATACGCAGTATTTT. Protein: CASSYSRSDTDTQYF.

This clonotype appeared a few times. Here the CDR3 reads CASSESVGVRAYGYTF. CDR3 sequence (DNA): TGCGCCAGCAGTGAGTCAGTGGGGGTACGTGCCTATGGCTACACCTTC. The chain has TRBV10-2 and TRBJ1-2, with D possibly TRBD1 on 5 matching bases. Germline V gene data show CDR1 as WSHSY and CDR2 as SAAADI. V was shortened by 0 bases and J by 4 bases, with 15 bases between the two germline ends. CDR3 length equals 16 residues.

This clonotype was seen a handful of times. V usage is TRBV2 and J usage is TRBJ2-7, with D unclear. Looked up from germline, CDR1 is SNHLY and CDR2 is FYNNEI. V gave up 6 bases and J gave up 1 base, with 16 bases separating them. The CDR3 runs to 15 residues. CDR3 in DNA: TGTGCCAGCAGCCTCGGACCTAGAATATCCTACGAGCAGTACTTC. Protein product: CASSLGPRISYEQYF.

This clonotype was found a few times. This chain connects TRBV12-3 or TRBV12-4 to TRBJ2-4, with 10 positions matching TRBD2. The CDR3 has 18 residues. The junction had 13 bases not matched to a gene; V was cut back by 6 bases and J by 2 bases. The DNA of the CDR3 is TGTGCCAGCAGCTCAACTCGAGCGGGGGGGCGGTCCAAAAACATTCAGTACTTC. Translating gives CASSSTRAGGRSKNIQYF.